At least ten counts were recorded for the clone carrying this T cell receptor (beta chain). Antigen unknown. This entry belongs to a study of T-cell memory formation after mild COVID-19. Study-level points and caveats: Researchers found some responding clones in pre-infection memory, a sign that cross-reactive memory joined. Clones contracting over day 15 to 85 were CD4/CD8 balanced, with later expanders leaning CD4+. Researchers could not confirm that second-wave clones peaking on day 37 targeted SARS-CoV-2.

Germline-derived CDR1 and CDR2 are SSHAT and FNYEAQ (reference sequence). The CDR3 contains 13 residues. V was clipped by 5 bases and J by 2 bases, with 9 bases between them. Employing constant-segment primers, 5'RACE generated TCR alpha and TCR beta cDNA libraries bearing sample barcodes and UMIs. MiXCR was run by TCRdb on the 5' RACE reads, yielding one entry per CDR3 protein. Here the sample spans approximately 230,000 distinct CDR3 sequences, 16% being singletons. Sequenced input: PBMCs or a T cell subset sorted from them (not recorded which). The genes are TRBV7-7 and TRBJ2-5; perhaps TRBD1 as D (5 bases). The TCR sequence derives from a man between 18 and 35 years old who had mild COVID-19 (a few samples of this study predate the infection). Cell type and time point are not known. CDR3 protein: CASSPDIQETQYF. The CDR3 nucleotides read TGTGCCAGCAGCCCGGACATACAAGAGACCCAGTACTTC.